This passage covers 30 T cell receptor beta chains from one sample sequenced in a study of PD-L1 blockade in urothelial cancer. As for time point: pretreatment peripheral blood. Here immunoSEQ multiplex PCR was the method, and the copy in TCRdb shows in-frame clones only, minus some. This table has around 66,000 clones, more than 80% appearing once. The specimen comprised PBMCs, sampled around atezolizumab (anti-PD-L1) treatment. Every receptor here comes from a man in his 70s with urothelial cancer.

This clone was observed a few times. The chain combines TRBV6-5 with TRBJ2-2, with a possible D match to TRBD2 (5 bases). The CDR3 totals 12 residues. Looked up from germline, CDR1 is MNHEY and CDR2 is SVGAGI. The V gene lost 11 bases and the J gene lost 7 bases, with 14 bases spanning the gap. The CDR3 here is CAASPGSGELFF. CDR3 coding DNA: TGTGCCGCCTCCCCGGGGAGCGGGGAGCTGTTTTTT.

This sequence joins TRBV28 and TRBJ2-2; 8 positions agree with TRBD1. The CDR3 loop spans 15 amino acids. Germline CDR1 and CDR2: MDHEN and SYDVKM. The junction had 10 bases not matched to a gene; V was cut back by 6 bases and J by 7 bases. CDR3 nucleotide sequence: TGTGCCAGCAGGGGCCCGGACAGGGCTGACGGGGAGCTGTTTTTT. It encodes CASRGPDRADGELFF.

In DNA, the CDR3 is TGTGCCAGCAGTTACTCAGGACAGGTCACAGATACGCAGTATTTT. Amino acids: CASSYSGQVTDTQYF. This sequence joins TRBV6-6 and TRBJ2-3; 7 bases fit TRBD1. J gave up 2 bases and V 0 bases, and 2 bases lay outside the gene matches. This CDR3 spans 15 amino acids. The germline CDR1 and CDR2 sequences are MNHNY and SVGAGI (reference sequence).

The DNA of the CDR3 is TGCGCCAGCAGTCCTAGCGGAGGGTACGAGCAGTACTTC. Amino acids: CASSPSGGYEQYF. The chain couples TRBV10-1 to TRBJ2-7; 7 bases map to TRBD2. Unmatched junction bases numbered 5, after V lost 5 bases and J lost 4 bases. Germline V CDR1 and CDR2: WNHNN, SYGVQD (reference sequence). CDR3 length: 13 residues.

The chain links TRBV5-1 to TRBJ1-6; the match to TRBD1 covers 8 bases. V was pared by 5 bases and J by 8 bases, with 6 bases of the junction left unmatched. CDR3 length equals 14 residues. Germline V gene sequence: CDR1 SGHRS, CDR2 YFSETQ. CDR3 protein: CASRPGQGDSPLHF. CDR3 in DNA: TGCGCCAGCAGGCCCGGACAGGGCGATTCACCCCTCCACTTT. Full variable domain (remainder filled in from reference TRBV5-1 and TRBJ1-6): KAGVTQTPRYLIKTRGQQVTLSCSPISGHRSVSWYQQTPGQGLQFLFEYFSETQRNKGNFPGRFSGRQFSNSRSEMNVSTLELGDSALYLCASRPGQGDSPLHFGNGTRLTVT.

This clone was counted a few times. The chain couples TRBV30 to TRBJ1-1, with 9 bases identical to TRBD1. CDR1 is GTSNPN and CDR2 is SVGIG in the germline V gene (reference sequence). The CDR3 length is 16 residues. With V trimmed by 5 bases and J by 1 base, 11 bases remained unmatched. The CDR3: CAWGTGTGLWNTEAFF. The CDR3 DNA reads as TGTGCCTGGGGCACCGGGACAGGGCTTTGGAACACTGAAGCTTTCTTT.

The rearrangement links TRBV9 to TRBJ1-1; D uncertain. This CDR3 is built from 14 residues. Trimming shortened V by 0 bases and J by 5 bases, and 11 bases separated the two germline ends. The germline gives CDR1 SGDLS, CDR2 YYNGEE. CDR3 sequence: CASSVGGGWTEAFF. Here the CDR3 DNA reads TGTGCCAGCAGCGTAGGGGGAGGGTGGACTGAAGCTTTCTTT.

V usage is TRBV11-2 and J usage is TRBJ1-2; a possible D gene is TRBD1 (5 bases). CDR1 and CDR2 (germline): SGHAT, FQNNGV. Trimming took 4 bases from V and 8 from J, leaving 8 bases between them. The length of the CDR3 is 11 residues. This CDR3 reads CASSSREGYTF. CDR3 DNA: TGTGCCAGCAGCTCCAGGGAAGGCTACACCTTC. The full variable domain, rest sourced from reference TRBV11-2 and TRBJ1-2, is EAGVAQSPRYKIIEKRQSVAFWCNPISGHATLYWYQQILGQGPKLLIQFQNNGVVDDSQLPKDRFSAERLKGVDSTLKIQPAKLEDSAVYLCASSSREGYTFGSGTRLTVV.

CDR3 coding DNA: TGTGCCAGCAGCCGGGACAGACCTATCCGCGAGCAGTACTTC. Protein: CASSRDRPIREQYF. The chain has TRBV28 and TRBJ2-7; TRBD1 matches 7 bases. The CDR3 consists of 14 residues. The germline V gene encodes CDR1 MDHEN and CDR2 SYDVKM. V lost 6 bases to trimming and J lost 6 bases; unmatched junction nucleotides: 11.

The chain couples TRBV27 to TRBJ2-1; possibly TRBD2 for D (5 bases). Trimming stripped 5 bases from V and 2 bases from J, with 16 bases between. CDR3 length: 16 amino acids. Germline CDR1 reads MNHEY; CDR2 reads SMNVEV (reference sequence). Here the CDR3 DNA reads TGTGCCAGCAGTATAGCTAGAGCGGTCACCTACAATGAGCAGTTCTTC. This encodes CASSIARAVTYNEQFF.

The J gene is TRBJ1-1, the V gene TRBV5-1; D gene unclear. In germline, CDR1 is SGHRS, CDR2 YFSETQ. V lost 6 bases and J lost 1, with 13 bases in between. The length of the CDR3 is 14 residues. As DNA, the CDR3 is TGCGCCAGCACCCTGGGGAGAGGGAACACTGAAGCTTTCTTT. Protein product: CASTLGRGNTEAFF.

J is TRBJ1-2 and V is TRBV4-3; no definite D call. The CDR3 is 15 residues long. Trimming removed 1 base from V and 1 base from J, with 10 bases in between. Germline values: CDR1 LGHNA, CDR2 YSLEER. The CDR3 here is CASSQGGGFNYGYTF. The CDR3, as DNA: TGCGCCAGCAGCCAAGGGGGAGGGTTTAACTATGGCTACACCTTC.

This chain links TRBV4-2 with TRBJ2-1; 7 bases are shared with TRBD2. The CDR3 runs 17 residues. Trimming at V came to 2 bases and at J to 8 bases, leaving 15 bases not matched to a gene. Germline lookup yields CDR1 LGHNA and CDR2 YNFKEQ. DNA of the CDR3: TGTGCCAGCAGCCAAACCGGCAGCGGGGTTTGGACTGATGAGCAGTTCTTC. This sequence encodes CASSQTGSGVWTDEQFF.

The CDR3 loop reads CASTAGQGVSPLHF. CDR3 nucleotide sequence: TGTGCCAGCACAGCGGGACAGGGAGTCTCACCCCTCCACTTT. This chain uses TRBV2 with TRBJ1-6; 9 positions match TRBD1. V gave up 7 bases and J gave up 10 bases; unmatched junction bases: 8. Per germline, CDR1 SNHLY and CDR2 FYNNEI. CDR3 length equals 14 residues.

With regard to this clone: A much larger clone is a single base away; this may be a read error. The rearrangement joins TRBV6-5 to TRBJ2-7, with a tentative D call TRBD2 (5 bases). This CDR3 spans 14 amino acids. CDR1 MNHEY and CDR2 SVGAGI come from the germline V gene. V was clipped by 3 bases and J by 2 bases, with 11 bases between them. The CDR3 region has the DNA TGTGCCAGCAGTTATACCGGGATGGCCTACGAGCAGTACTTC. This encodes CASSYTGMAYEQYF.

This clone has a handful of counts. The rearrangement uses TRBV5-1 and TRBJ2-1, with 8 bases identical to TRBD1. From germline, CDR1 is SGHRS and CDR2 YFSETQ. Germline trimming cut 7 bases from V and 6 bases from J; bases unmatched to any gene: 9. The CDR3 spans 14 residues. The CDR3 DNA sequence: TGCGCCAGCGCCACCAGGGGGCAGGGCAATGAGCAGTTCTTC. This translates into CASATRGQGNEQFF.

The genes are TRBV5-1 and TRBJ2-7; 10 nucleotides agree with TRBD1. V was pared by 3 bases and J by 2 bases, with 5 bases of the junction left unmatched. The CDR3 has 15 residues. Germline assignment: CDR1 SGHRS and CDR2 YFSETQ. The CDR3 region is CASSSTGTGAYEQYF. In nucleotides, the CDR3 is TGCGCCAGCAGCTCAACCGGGACAGGGGCCTACGAGCAGTACTTC.

CDR3 sequence reads: CASRLAGSTDTQYF. The CDR3 bases are TGTGCCAGCAGATTAGCGGGAAGCACAGATACGCAGTATTTT. The chain is built from TRBV6-6 and TRBJ2-3; TRBD2 matches at 8 bases. This CDR3 spans 14 amino acids. The J segment lost 0 bases and the V segment lost 6 bases, leaving 2 bases of the junction unmatched. Per the germline V gene, CDR1 is MNHNY and CDR2 is SVGAGI (reference sequence).

The rearrangement uses TRBV6-5 and TRBJ1-1; possibly TRBD1 for D (6 bases). The CDR3 has 13 amino acids. The V gene's germline CDR1 is MNHEY and CDR2 SVGAGI. Trimming shortened V by 7 bases and J by 4 bases, and 13 bases separated the two germline ends. CDR3 residues: CASTLGAGTEAFF. CDR3 sequence (DNA): TGTGCCAGCACCCTGGGGGCGGGCACTGAAGCTTTCTTT.

This clone was seen a handful of times. The chain couples TRBV9 to TRBJ1-1; D perhaps matches TRBD1 (5 bases). The CDR3 extends over 14 amino acids. Germline CDR1 and CDR2: SGDLS and YYNGEE. V lost 4 bases to trimming and J lost 0 bases, with 10 bases between them. The chain's CDR3 is CASSTGFLNTEAFF. CDR3 nucleotides: TGTGCCAGCAGCACAGGATTCCTGAACACTGAAGCTTTCTTT.

The chain joins TRBV6-4 to TRBJ2-1; unclear D gene. The CDR3 extends over 15 amino acids. The V end was cut by 6 bases, the J end by 0 bases, with 12 bases between. In germline, CDR1 is MRHNA, CDR2 SNTAGT. As DNA, the CDR3 is TGTGCCAGCAGCGGAGAATATGGCTCCTACAATGAGCAGTTCTTC. Its translation: CASSGEYGSYNEQFF.

This clone has a single count. V gene TRBV7-9 combines with J gene TRBJ2-1, with 8 bases matching TRBD2. Germline V CDR1 and CDR2: SEHNR, FQNEAQ (reference sequence). The CDR3 contains 14 residues. Germline trimming cut 2 bases from V and 7 bases from J; bases unmatched to any gene: 4. The CDR3 DNA sequence: TGTGCCAGCAGCTTATCGGGAGGGGGGAATGAGCAGTTCTTC. This sequence encodes CASSLSGGGNEQFF.

This chain joins TRBV19 and TRBJ1-1; 9 nucleotides match TRBD1. Germline V gene lookup returns CDR1 LNHDA and CDR2 SQIVND (reference sequence). The CDR3 has 15 residues. The V segment lost 4 bases and the J segment 1 base; nucleotides outside the gene matches: 4. CDR3 amino acids: CASSRPGQGNTEAFF. DNA of the CDR3: TGTGCCAGTAGTAGACCGGGACAGGGGAACACTGAAGCTTTCTTT. The full variable domain, with the rest looked up from reference TRBV19 and TRBJ1-1, is DGGITQSPKYLFRKEGQNVTLSCEQNLNHDAMYWYRQDPGQGLRLIYYSQIVNDFQKGDIAEGYSVSREKKESFPLTVTSAQKNPTAFYLCASSRPGQGNTEAFFGQGTRLTVV.

The V gene is TRBV7-2, the J gene TRBJ1-1; D not certain. From germline, CDR1 is SGHTA and CDR2 FQGNSA. This CDR3 is 14 amino acids long. V shed 5 bases and J shed 6 bases, with 16 bases lying between them. In DNA form, the CDR3 reads TGTGCCAGCAGCCAACAGATACTGTACGCTGAAGCTTTCTTT. Translation gives CASSQQILYAEAFF. Drawing the rest from reference TRBV7-2 and TRBJ1-1, the complete variable domain is GAGVSQSPSNKVTEKGKDVELRCDPISGHTALYWYRQSLGQGLEFLIYFQGNSAPDKSGLPSDRFSAERTGGSVSTLTIQRTQQEDSAVYLCASSQQILYAEAFFGQGTRLTVV.

The rearrangement links TRBV7-2 to TRBJ2-7, with D tentatively TRBD2 (6 bases). Per germline, CDR1 SGHTA and CDR2 FQGNSA. The V end was cut by 5 bases, the J end by 1 base, with 9 bases between. The CDR3 has 13 amino acids. The CDR3 bases are TGTGCCAGCAGCCGGGCGGGATCCTACGAGCAGTACTTC. It yields the protein CASSRAGSYEQYF.

V usage is TRBV7-9 and J usage is TRBJ2-1; D not certain. This CDR3 is built from 12 residues. The V gene lost 3 bases and the J gene lost 5 bases, with 5 bases spanning the gap. CDR1 and CDR2 (germline): SEHNR, FQNEAQ (reference sequence). The CDR3 nucleotides are TGTGCCAGCAGCTTTGTCAACAATGAGCAGTTCTTC. This codes for CASSFVNNEQFF.

A word on this clone: Other DNA sequences within the sample encode an identical CDR3. V and J are TRBV28 and TRBJ2-7, with D possibly being TRBD2 (5 bases). V was pared by 1 base and J by 0 bases, with 7 bases between. Germline V gives CDR1 MDHEN, CDR2 SYDVKM. The CDR3 consists of 14 residues. CDR3 sequence: CASSLSGSSYEQYF. The CDR3 DNA sequence: TGTGCCAGCAGTTTATCGGGGAGCTCCTACGAGCAGTACTTC.

This clone was observed a few times. The V call is TRBV27, the J call TRBJ2-3; TRBD1 agrees at 7 bases. The CDR3 consists of 13 residues. V gave up 10 bases and J gave up 2 bases; unmatched junction bases: 6. The germline V gene has CDR1 MNHEY and CDR2 SMNVEV (reference sequence). The CDR3 loop reads CATRTGHTDTQYF. CDR3 in DNA: TGTGCCACCCGGACAGGCCACACAGATACGCAGTATTTT.

The chain joins TRBV4-1 to TRBJ2-1, with TRBD1 matching over 10 bases. V was pared by 5 bases and J by 6 bases, with 4 bases of the junction left unmatched. Germline V gene lookup returns CDR1 MGHRA and CDR2 YSYEKL. CDR3 length: 14 amino acids. The CDR3 nucleotides read TGCGCCAGCAGCGGGGACAGGGGAGGCAATGAGCAGTTCTTC. Encoded protein: CASSGDRGGNEQFF.

The chain employs TRBV4-2 and TRBJ1-5; 7 bases match TRBD1. J lost 7 bases, V lost 4 bases, and 10 bases had no gene match. CDR3 length: 15 amino acids. In germline, CDR1 is LGHNA, CDR2 YNFKEQ. This CDR3 reads CASSLSRDRRQPQHF. In DNA form, the CDR3 reads TGTGCCAGCAGCCTTAGCCGGGACAGAAGACAGCCCCAGCATTTT.